This T cell receptor (beta chain) was identified during a study of T cell responses to AZD1222 COVID-19 vaccine. V shed 0 bases and J shed 4 bases, with 15 bases lying between them. This CDR3 is 16 amino acids long. In germline, CDR1 is MNHEY, CDR2 SVGAGI. Points on this clone: Its antigen is still unknown.

Overall study results and limits: The donors showed a predominance of white British ancestry and of females, with possible underestimation of clonal diversity. It was only after the peak T cell response that any repertoires were sampled. Close to half of all spike-specific TCRs reportedly target regions of the variants that are unmutated.

The protocol was immunoSEQ multiplex PCR, while the TCRdb copy is restricted to in-frame clones and leaves out a portion. The table includes approximately 110,000 clones, 70% to 90% detected once. The chain couples TRBV6-5 to TRBJ1-1; the D gene is possibly TRBD1 (5 bases). The origin of this receptor is an adult in good health. This sample comprised peripheral blood, obtained on day 0 of AZD1222 vaccination. Here the CDR3 reads CASSYSGGTRGTEAFF. The CDR3 DNA is TGTGCCAGCAGTTACTCAGGAGGGACGCGGGGCACTGAAGCTTTCTTT.